Below are 18 T cell receptor beta chains sequenced from a single sample in a study of regulatory T cells in long-lasting Graves disease. Indicated time point: newly diagnosed GD, antithyroid drugs for less than 3 months. From PBMCs, RNA was extracted and then used to make the TCR library. The TCR beta library used iRepertoire HTBI primers with Arm-PCR amplification of CDR3. MiXCR was run by TCRdb on the multiplex PCR reads, yielding one entry per CDR3 protein. This sample has 200,000 to 250,000 distinct CDR3 sequences, with approximately 20% found just once. The sample in question was peripheral blood mononuclear cells (PBMCs), obtained at new diagnosis, from a patient treated with antithyroid drugs. Every receptor here comes from a female donor with Graves disease.

This clonotype was seen many times. The rearrangement joins TRBV19 to TRBJ2-5; 9 positions match TRBD2. Losses at the gene ends were 8 bases for V and 7 bases for J; bases not matched to a gene: 8. This CDR3 comprises 13 residues. Per germline, CDR1 LNHDA and CDR2 SQIVND (reference sequence). The CDR3 sequence is CASSGTSSGTQYF. CDR3 DNA sequence: TGTGCCAGTTCGGGGACTAGCTCGGGGACCCAGTACTTC.

This clonotype was seen ten or more times. This rearrangement joins TRBV12-3 or TRBV12-4 to TRBJ2-7, with 10 bases fitting TRBD2. The CDR3 covers 14 residues. The V segment lost 7 bases and the J segment 4 bases; nucleotides outside the gene matches: 7. CDR3 in DNA: TGTGCCAGCACCCTGGGACTAGCGCAATACGAGCAGTACTTC. Encoded protein: CASTLGLAQYEQYF.

About this clonotype: A read error may explain this, as a much larger clone is one base away. The chain uses TRBV30 and TRBJ2-7; D might be TRBD1 (5 bases). CDR1 is GTSNPN and CDR2 is SVGIG in the germline V gene (reference sequence). The CDR3 runs 13 residues. The CDR3 reads CVWSVTGSYEQYF. DNA of the CDR3: TGTGTCTGGAGTGTAACAGGTTCCTACGAGCAGTACTTC.

This clonotype came up many times. The chain employs TRBV4-2 and TRBJ2-7, with 10 bases identical to TRBD2. The CDR3 sequence is 15 residues long. V lost 1 base, J lost 4 bases, and 4 bases stayed unmatched. Looked up from germline, CDR1 is LGHNA and CDR2 is YNFKEQ. The CDR3 region has the DNA TGTGCCAGCAGCCAAGTCACTAGCGGGATTTACGAGCAGTACTTC. It specifies CASSQVTSGIYEQYF.

The table lists this clonotype with many counts. The chain is built from TRBV30 and TRBJ1-1, with a tentative D call TRBD1 (6 bases). This CDR3 region has 16 residues. The germline CDR1 and CDR2 sequences are GTSNPN and SVGIG (reference sequence). The V end lost 0 bases, the J end lost 4 bases, and 18 bases lay between the germline ends. CDR3 DNA: TGTGCCTGGAGTGTACCCGGGGGGCGGTTTGGCACTGAAGCTTTCTTT. It encodes CAWSVPGGRFGTEAFF. The entire variable domain, with the rest obtained from reference TRBV30 and TRBJ1-1, is as follows: SQTIHQWPATLVQPVGSPLSLECTVEGTSNPNLYWYRQAAGRGLQLLFYSVGIGQISSEVPQNLSASRPQDRQFILSSKKLLLSDSGFYLCAWSVPGGRFGTEAFFGQGTRLTVV.

This clonotype was counted ten times or more. The chain's CDR3 is CASSIPGRGSEKLFF. The CDR3 coding sequence is TGTGCCAGTAGTATACCCGGCAGGGGCAGTGAAAAACTGTTTTTT. The rearrangement uses TRBV19 and TRBJ1-4, with D possibly being TRBD1 (6 bases). Germline V gene lookup returns CDR1 LNHDA and CDR2 SQIVND (reference sequence). The CDR3 covers 15 residues. The V and J ends lost 2 bases and 7 bases respectively, with 14 bases between them.

The chain has TRBV12-3 or TRBV12-4 and TRBJ1-6; D ambiguous. V was shortened by 4 bases and J by 10 bases, with 20 bases between the two germline ends. CDR3 length equals 16 residues. This chain's CDR3 is CASSSVRPGGGSPLHF. CDR3 nucleotides: TGTGCCAGCAGTTCCGTGCGACCGGGCGGAGGATCACCCCTCCACTTT.

As regards this clonotype: A far larger clone is just one base off, so this is likely a read error. This CDR3 is CASSQDPLAGYEQYF. The CDR3 DNA follows: TGTGCCAGCAGCCAAGATCCCCTAGCGGGCTATGAGCAGTACTTC. V and J are TRBV3-1 and TRBJ2-7, with 8 bases fitting TRBD2. This CDR3 spans 15 amino acids. V was clipped by 0 bases and J by 7 bases; unmatched bases: 8. Germline V gene sequence: CDR1 LGHDT, CDR2 YNNKEL (reference sequence).

This clonotype was counted many times. J is TRBJ2-3 and V is TRBV6-2 or TRBV6-3, with 10 bases matching TRBD2. Trimming removed 8 bases from V and 1 base from J; junction bases left unmatched: 3. Germline CDR1 and CDR2: MNHEY and SVGEGT. The CDR3 covers 14 residues. The CDR3 nucleotides read TGTGCCAGCTACCTAGCGGGAGGCACAGATACGCAGTATTTT. Its protein is CASYLAGGTDTQYF.

This clonotype has at least ten counts. The chain carries TRBV2 and TRBJ2-1; 14 bases are shared with TRBD2. The V segment lost 6 bases and the J segment 4 bases; nucleotides outside the gene matches: 5. CDR1 and CDR2 (germline): SNHLY, FYNNEI. The CDR3 spans 16 residues. CDR3 sequence: CASRPRTSGGYNEQFF. CDR3 coding DNA: TGTGCCAGCAGACCCAGGACTAGCGGGGGGTACAATGAGCAGTTCTTC.

This clonotype occurred many times. CDR3 sequence reads: CASSLSGTGELFF. Here the CDR3 DNA reads TGTGCCAGCAGCCTTAGCGGGACCGGGGAGCTGTTTTTT. This chain connects TRBV9 to TRBJ2-2; 7 bases are a match to TRBD2. The V segment lost 4 bases and the J segment 5 bases; nucleotides outside the gene matches: 2. CDR3 length: 13 residues. Looked up from germline, CDR1 is SGDLS and CDR2 is YYNGEE.

This clonotype was seen repeatedly, ten times or more. The chain combines TRBV6-1 with TRBJ1-5, with 10 bases aligning to TRBD1. The J segment lost 5 bases and the V segment lost 10 bases, leaving 8 bases of the junction unmatched. There are 14 residues in the CDR3. CDR1 is MNHNS and CDR2 is SASEGT in the germline V gene. The CDR3 here is CATEEGTGDQPQHF. The DNA of the CDR3 is TGTGCCACCGAGGAGGGGACAGGGGATCAGCCCCAGCATTTT.

This clonotype was observed at least ten times. The chain uses TRBV28 and TRBJ2-1; 7 nucleotides agree with TRBD1. Per germline, CDR1 MDHEN and CDR2 SYDVKM. V gave up 6 bases and J gave up 2 bases; unmatched junction bases: 4. CDR3 length equals 14 residues. The CDR3 protein is CASSRQGTYNEQFF. For the CDR3, the DNA is TGTGCCAGCAGCCGACAGGGAACCTACAATGAGCAGTTCTTC.

This clonotype was picked up many times. The chain links TRBV20-1 to TRBJ2-2; D possibly corresponds to TRBD2 (6 bases). V was pared by 1 base and J by 5 bases, with 14 bases between. The CDR3 length is 15 residues. The germline gives CDR1 DFQATT, CDR2 SNEGSKA (reference sequence). This CDR3 reads CSARVVGGGTGELFF. CDR3 sequence (DNA): TGCAGTGCTAGAGTGGTCGGGGGAGGAACCGGGGAGCTGTTTTTT.

The chain combines TRBV5-5 with TRBJ1-2; possibly TRBD1 for D (5 bases). The length of the CDR3 is 13 residues. Germline CDR1 reads SGHKS; CDR2 reads YYEKEE (reference sequence). Between the trimmed V and J ends, which lost 4 bases and 7 bases, there was a span of 14 bases. CDR3 bases: TGTGCCAGCAGCCTTTACTCAGGGATTGGCTACACCTTC. Protein product: CASSLYSGIGYTF.

In its sample, this clonotype was seen once. A much larger clone sits a single nucleotide away, making a read error possible. This sequence joins TRBV12-3 or TRBV12-4 and TRBJ2-5; weak D call: TRBD2 (6 bases). Trimming pared 6 bases from V and 11 bases from J, leaving 19 bases between. This CDR3 region has 13 residues. The CDR3 is CASSPGTRDEQYF. Here the CDR3 DNA reads TGTGCCAGCAGCCCCGGGACTCGGGATGAGCAGTACTTC.

This clonotype was seen ten or more times. The chain has TRBV12-3 or TRBV12-4 and TRBJ2-1; 7 bases line up with TRBD2. The CDR3 loop spans 14 amino acids. V dropped 2 bases and J dropped 6; count of bases not matched to a gene: 4. The CDR3 DNA sequence: TGTGCCAGCAGTTTAACTAGCGAGTTCAATGAGCAGTTCTTC. Its protein product is CASSLTSEFNEQFF.

The chain links TRBV20-1 to TRBJ2-3; TRBD2 agrees at 9 bases. Germline values: CDR1 DFQATT, CDR2 SNEGSKA (reference sequence). Trimming at V came to 3 bases and at J to 4 bases, leaving 26 bases not matched to a gene. The CDR3 totals 21 residues. DNA of the CDR3: TGCAGTGCTAGCAAGGGGAGCCTAGCGGGATTCGGCGGGGTAACGGCAGATACGCAGTATTTT. Protein sequence: CSASKGSLAGFGGVTADTQYF.